The clone carrying this T cell receptor (beta chain) was recorded a few times. The source of the sample is a study of blood T cell repertoires in COVID-19. In the study overall: Whether acute or convalescent, the COVID-19 samples came from the United States, Italy and Spain.

As originally analysed: For nucleated cells, counts were estimated from reference gene primer amplification. Some clones are missing from TCRdb's copy, which holds only in-frame ones; the method was immunoSEQ multiplex PCR. V, J and clone size are those of that table, while D and trimming were read from the DNA. The table includes 350,000 to 500,000 clones, over 85% detected once. Germline V gives CDR1 SNHLY, CDR2 FYNNEI. This CDR3 is built from 12 residues. Trimming removed 10 bases from V and 7 bases from J, with 17 bases in between. V is TRBV2 and J is TRBJ2-7; perhaps TRBD2 as D (5 bases). The sequenced material came from peripheral blood. This receptor was taken from a man aged 18 to 29 with COVID-19, enrolled during active disease. In DNA form, the CDR3 reads TGTGCCACCAGCCTCCTCCCGGGGGAGCAGTACTTC. Encoded protein: CATSLLPGEQYF.